One T cell receptor beta chain is described in this entry. Primed by a sample-barcoded 5' primer and a J-beta primer mix, a second PCR proceeded for about 7 to 12 cycles. TCRdb reanalysed the 5' RACE reads using MiXCR and keeps one entry per CDR3 protein. The data contain 1.5 million to 2 million distinct CDR3 sequences, just under 50% of them singletons. This record comes from a study of blood T cells in healthy people across ages. From germline, CDR1 is SGDLS and CDR2 YYNGEE. The CDR3 has 14 residues. Deletions cut 0 bases from V and 8 bases from J, with 12 bases between. The J gene is TRBJ2-1, the V gene TRBV9; D ambiguous. This clonotype was obtained from a woman in her thirties or forties in good health. The material sequenced was blood. The CDR3 spells CASSVGDGWDEQFF. In DNA, the CDR3 is TGTGCCAGCAGCGTAGGAGATGGGTGGGATGAGCAGTTCTTC.